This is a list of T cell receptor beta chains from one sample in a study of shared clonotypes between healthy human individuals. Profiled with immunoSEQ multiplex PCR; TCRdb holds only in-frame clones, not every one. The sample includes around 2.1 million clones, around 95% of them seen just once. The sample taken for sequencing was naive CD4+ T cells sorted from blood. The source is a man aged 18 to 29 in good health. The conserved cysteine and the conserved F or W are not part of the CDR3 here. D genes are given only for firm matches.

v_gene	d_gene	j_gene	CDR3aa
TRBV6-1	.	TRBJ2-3	ASSEDSGRTDTQY
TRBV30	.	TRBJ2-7	AWKSEVSYEQY
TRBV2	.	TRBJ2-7	ASSERGVAGYEQY
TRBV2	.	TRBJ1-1	ASSTGGNTEAF
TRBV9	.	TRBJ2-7	ASSGMSQTYEQY
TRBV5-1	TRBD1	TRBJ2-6	ASSLYRTGGSGANVLT
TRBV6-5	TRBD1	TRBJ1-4	ASSYSGQGGEKLF
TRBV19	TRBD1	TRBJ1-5	ASRTGTNQPQH
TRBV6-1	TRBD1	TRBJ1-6	ASRTGTGDSPLH
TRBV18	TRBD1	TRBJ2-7	ASSLTGEEQY
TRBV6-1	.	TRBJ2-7	ASSEGTIYEQY
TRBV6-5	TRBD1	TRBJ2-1	ASSYLGQGNEQF
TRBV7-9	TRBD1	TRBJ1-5	ASSLDRGDQPQH
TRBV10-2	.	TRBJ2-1	ASSRPGVGSNEQF
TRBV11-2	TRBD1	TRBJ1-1	ASSLLDRATEAF
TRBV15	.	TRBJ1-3	ATSRDSPTSSGNTIY
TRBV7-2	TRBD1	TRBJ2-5	ASSLETGTAIQTQY
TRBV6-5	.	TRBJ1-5	ASWQGVGQPQH
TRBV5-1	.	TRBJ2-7	ASSLGTDALYEQY
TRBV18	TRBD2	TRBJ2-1	ASSPTSGGALREQF
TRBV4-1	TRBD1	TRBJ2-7	ASSQGGGRTAYEQY
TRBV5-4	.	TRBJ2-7	ASSSLGGTSNEQY